The 22 T cell receptor beta chains presented below share a single source sample, sequenced in a study of blood T cell repertoires in COVID-19. Measured with immunoSEQ multiplex PCR; TCRdb has only the in-frame clones, and not every one. The table records 110,000 to 150,000 clones, less than 85% of them present only once. Sequences were obtained from PBMCs or T cells enriched from blood (not recorded which). Every receptor here comes from a young woman who had been exposed to COVID-19.

In nucleotides, the CDR3 is TGTGCCAGTAGTATAAGGGGATTCATCTACGAGCAGTACTTC. This gives the protein CASSIRGFIYEQYF. V and J are TRBV19 and TRBJ2-7, with D perhaps matching TRBD1 (5 bases). Trimming removed 2 bases at V and 3 bases at J, with 11 bases between. The CDR3 consists of 14 residues. Germline CDR1 and CDR2: LNHDA and SQIVND (reference sequence).

The chain has TRBV5-1 and TRBJ1-2; 9 bases align to TRBD1. Trimming removed 3 bases from V and 4 bases from J; junction bases left unmatched: 13. CDR1 is SGHRS, CDR2 YFSETQ, per germline. CDR3 size: 17 residues. The CDR3 DNA reads as TGCGCCAGCAGCTCCCTGGGACAGGGACCGGTTCCCTATGGCTACACCTTC. Protein sequence: CASSSLGQGPVPYGYTF.

This rearrangement joins TRBV4-2 to TRBJ1-1; 8 bases are shared with TRBD1. Germline assignment: CDR1 LGHNA and CDR2 YNFKEQ. The CDR3 has 15 residues. The ends lost 5 bases at V and 0 bases at J; junction bases unmatched: 5. The CDR3 region is CASSGQTGVNTEAFF. CDR3 bases: TGTGCCAGCAGCGGCCAGACAGGGGTGAACACTGAAGCTTTCTTT.

With regard to this clone: Other DNA sequences from this sample encode an identical CDR3 as well. This CDR3 reads CASSLTGTGPYEQYF. In DNA form, the CDR3 reads TGTGCCAGCAGTTTGACCGGGACAGGCCCCTACGAGCAGTACTTC. This sequence joins TRBV27 and TRBJ2-7, with 8 bases that match TRBD1. The CDR3 totals 15 residues. Germline V gene lookup returns CDR1 MNHEY and CDR2 SMNVEV (reference sequence). With V trimmed by 3 bases and J by 2 bases, 6 bases remained unmatched.

This chain connects TRBV5-5 to TRBJ2-7; D perhaps matches TRBD2 (6 bases). The CDR3 spans 16 residues. The V gene's germline CDR1 is SGHKS and CDR2 YYEKEE (reference sequence). Trimming pared 0 bases from V and 5 bases from J, leaving 18 bases between. In DNA, the CDR3 is TGTGCCAGCAGCTTGGCCCCGGGGGTTTGGGCAAACGAGCAGTACTTC. It encodes CASSLAPGVWANEQYF.

The gene calls are TRBV3-1 (or the pseudogene TRBV3-2) and TRBJ1-5; the D gene is possibly TRBD1 (6 bases). There are 15 residues in the CDR3. Germline values: CDR1 LGHDT, CDR2 YNNKEL (reference sequence). The germline V and J ends were trimmed by 4 bases and 2 bases, with 12 bases remaining between them. CDR3 DNA sequence: TGTGCCAGCAGCCTCGACTCAGGGGGCAATCAGCCCCAGCATTTT. As protein: CASSLDSGGNQPQHF.

CDR3 amino acids: CASSPWTGLKANYGYTF. In DNA form, the CDR3 reads TGTGCCAGCTCACCATGGACAGGGCTTAAAGCTAACTATGGCTACACCTTC. The V call is TRBV18, the J call TRBJ1-2; 8 bases line up with TRBD1. The CDR3 is made up of 17 amino acids. Germline assignment: CDR1 KGHSH and CDR2 LQKENI. V gave up 2 bases and J gave up 0 bases; unmatched junction bases: 8.

The chain has TRBV3-1 (or the pseudogene TRBV3-2) and TRBJ2-5, with D possibly TRBD1 on 6 matching bases. Trimming removed 3 bases from V and 7 bases from J, with 15 bases in between. CDR1 LGHDT and CDR2 YNNKEL come from the germline V gene (reference sequence). This CDR3 has 14 residues. This chain's CDR3 is CASSQDSFRWTQYF. The CDR3 DNA is TGTGCCAGCAGCCAGGACAGCTTCCGATGGACCCAGTACTTC.

J is TRBJ2-7 and V is TRBV19; D call uncertain. The germline V gene has CDR1 LNHDA and CDR2 SQIVND (reference sequence). V lost 6 bases and J lost 6, with 15 bases in between. The CDR3 is 13 residues long. Here the CDR3 DNA reads TGTGCCAGTAGCCCCTTTGGCCCCTCCGAGCAGTACTTC. Translating gives CASSPFGPSEQYF.

This chain connects TRBV3-1 (or the pseudogene TRBV3-2) to TRBJ1-2, with 9 bases fitting TRBD1. V lost 7 bases and J lost 5; bases outside the gene matches: 5. Per the germline V gene, CDR1 is LGHDT and CDR2 is YNNKEL (reference sequence). There are 13 residues in the CDR3. The CDR3 spells CASTGDRAYGYTF. The CDR3 DNA follows: TGTGCCAGCACCGGGGACAGGGCGTATGGCTACACCTTC.

This clone occurred once. The chain has TRBV9 and TRBJ2-3, with 12 positions matching TRBD2. The V gene end was trimmed by 4 bases and the J gene end by 7 bases; junction bases not matched to a gene: 7. Germline V gene data show CDR1 as SGDLS and CDR2 as YYNGEE. The CDR3 length is 15 residues. The CDR3 DNA reads TGTGCCAGCAGCATTCAGACTAGCGGGGGATATACGCAGTATTTT. Translating it yields CASSIQTSGGYTQYF.

The rearrangement links TRBV28 to TRBJ2-1, with 7 bases lining up with TRBD1. This CDR3 is built from 24 residues. Germline trimming cut 0 bases from V and 1 base from J; bases unmatched to any gene: 27. CDR1 is MDHEN and CDR2 is SYDVKM in the germline V gene. The chain's CDR3 is CASSLWSGQEVPQGTGGSYNEQFF. For the CDR3, the DNA is TGTGCCAGCAGTTTATGGTCAGGACAGGAAGTCCCACAGGGAACTGGAGGTTCCTACAATGAGCAGTTCTTC.

This clone was found a few times. This chain uses TRBV5-1 with TRBJ2-1, with 9 bases identical to TRBD2. Germline CDR1 is SGHRS and CDR2 is YFSETQ. The CDR3 covers 19 residues. Trimming took 9 bases from V and 5 from J; bases not matched to a gene: 24. CDR3 in DNA: TGCGCCACCAACTCCCGTCCGCGGGAGGGCCCATCGAGGAACAATGAGCAGTTCTTC. Its translation is CATNSRPREGPSRNNEQFF.

The rearrangement uses TRBV27 and TRBJ2-1; TRBD2 agrees at 10 bases. The V gene end was trimmed by 6 bases and the J gene end by 6 bases; junction bases not matched to a gene: 11. Per the germline V gene, CDR1 is MNHEY and CDR2 is SMNVEV (reference sequence). CDR3 length: 16 amino acids. CDR3: CASRGRSSGRINEQFF. The DNA of the CDR3 is TGTGCCAGCAGGGGAAGGTCTAGCGGGAGAATCAATGAGCAGTTCTTC.

This clone was detected many times. The chain employs TRBV5-4 and TRBJ2-1, with a possible D match to TRBD2 (6 bases). In germline, CDR1 is SGHNT, CDR2 YYREEE (reference sequence). Trimming stripped 6 bases from V and 4 bases from J, with 17 bases between. The CDR3 has 15 residues. The CDR3 region has the DNA TGTGCCAGCACTCCCTCTAGCGCGTTATACAATGAGCAGTTCTTC. Its protein is CASTPSSALYNEQFF.

The chain is built from TRBV28 and TRBJ1-2; possibly TRBD1 for D (5 bases). Germline V lookup: CDR1 MDHEN, CDR2 SYDVKM. Trimming took 4 bases from V and 4 from J, leaving 16 bases between them. There are 15 residues in the CDR3. The CDR3 DNA follows: TGTGCCAGCAGTTCCCTGACGGGGGTAGGCTATGGCTACACCTTC. Protein product: CASSSLTGVGYGYTF.

The chain employs TRBV9 and TRBJ2-4; D is ambiguous. CDR3 size: 18 residues. V lost 3 bases to trimming and J lost 0 bases, with 19 bases between them. Germline loops: CDR1 SGDLS, CDR2 YYNGEE. The CDR3 region is CASSAPRGTPIAKNIQYF. The CDR3 DNA sequence: TGTGCCAGCAGCGCACCCCGAGGAACTCCGATAGCCAAAAACATTCAGTACTTC.

The CDR3 DNA follows: TGTGCCAGTAGTATCGCGGTTCTGGAGGGCAATCAGCCCCAGCATTTT. It translates to CASSIAVLEGNQPQHF. This chain links TRBV19 with TRBJ1-5; no firm D call. The germline V and J ends were trimmed by 3 bases and 2 bases, with 14 bases remaining between them. There are 16 residues in the CDR3. CDR1 is LNHDA and CDR2 is SQIVND in the germline V gene (reference sequence).

V is TRBV5-1 and J is TRBJ2-7; 7 bases align to TRBD1. The germline CDR1 and CDR2 sequences are SGHRS and YFSETQ. V was clipped by 4 bases and J by 4 bases; unmatched bases: 8. The CDR3 loop spans 14 amino acids. The CDR3 DNA sequence: TGCGCCAGCAGCCCCCGACAGGGAGTATACGAGCAGTACTTC. Translation gives CASSPRQGVYEQYF.

The J gene is TRBJ2-4, the V gene TRBV19, with 9 bases lining up with TRBD1. The V and J ends lost 4 bases and 6 bases, in that order; junction bases with no gene match: 7. The CDR3 is 15 amino acids. The germline V gene encodes CDR1 LNHDA and CDR2 SQIVND (reference sequence). CDR3 coding DNA: TGTGCCAGTAGTACAACAGGGGGCGGGAGAAACATTCAGTACTTC. Residues: CASSTTGGGRNIQYF.

The chain uses TRBV19 and TRBJ1-2; D is ambiguous. Germline V CDR1 and CDR2: LNHDA, SQIVND (reference sequence). Trimming left V 3 bases short and J 2 bases short, with 13 bases between. The CDR3 runs to 15 residues. In DNA form, the CDR3 reads TGTGCCAGTAGTATCTCATCCAGACTAAACTATGGCTACACCTTC. It yields the protein CASSISSRLNYGYTF. Variable domain in full (rest from reference TRBV19 and TRBJ1-2): DGGITQSPKYLFRKEGQNVTLSCEQNLNHDAMYWYRQDPGQGLRLIYYSQIVNDFQKGDIAEGYSVSREKKESFPLTVTSAQKNPTAFYLCASSISSRLNYGYTFGSGTRLTVV.

This chain connects TRBV6-5 to TRBJ2-3; the D gene is possibly TRBD2 (6 bases). Germline assignment: CDR1 MNHEY and CDR2 SVGAGI. The V gene lost 2 bases and the J gene lost 4 bases, with 13 bases spanning the gap. The CDR3 is 15 residues long. The CDR3 region has the DNA TGTGCCAGCAGTTACACGAGGCGGGACGCAGATACGCAGTATTTT. It is translated as CASSYTRRDADTQYF.